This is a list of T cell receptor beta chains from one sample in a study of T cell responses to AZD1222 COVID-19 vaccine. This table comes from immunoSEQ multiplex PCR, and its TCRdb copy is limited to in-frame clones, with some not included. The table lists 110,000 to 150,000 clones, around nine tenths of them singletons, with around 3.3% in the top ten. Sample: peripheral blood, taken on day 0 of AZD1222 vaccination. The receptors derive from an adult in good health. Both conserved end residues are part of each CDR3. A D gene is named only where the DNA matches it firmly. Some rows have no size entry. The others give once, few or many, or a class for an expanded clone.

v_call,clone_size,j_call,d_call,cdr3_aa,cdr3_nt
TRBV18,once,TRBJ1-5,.,CASSPVGNQPQHF,TGTGCCAGCTCACCAGTGGGAAATCAGCCCCAGCATTTT
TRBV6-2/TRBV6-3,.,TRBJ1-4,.,CASSYSGPQGEKLFF,TGTGCCAGCAGTTACTCCGGGCCCCAGGGTGAAAAACTGTTTTTT
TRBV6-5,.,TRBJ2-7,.,CASSYSGGDLEQYF,TGTGCCAGCAGTTACTCGGGCGGGGATCTCGAGCAGTACTTC
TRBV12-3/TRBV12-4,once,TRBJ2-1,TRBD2,CASSLPSLAEQFF,TGTGCCAGCAGTCTCCCTTCACTAGCGGAGCAGTTCTTC
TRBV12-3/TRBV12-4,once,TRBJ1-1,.,CASSLPGRLAFF,TGTGCCAGCAGTTTGCCAGGGCGGTTGGCTTTCTTT
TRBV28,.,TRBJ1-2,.,CASTVWDGRESYGYTF,TGTGCCAGCACCGTTTGGGACGGCAGGGAGTCCTATGGCTACACCTTC
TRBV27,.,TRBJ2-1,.,CASSPGWDTYNEQFF,TGTGCCAGCAGTCCTGGCTGGGATACCTACAATGAGCAGTTCTTC
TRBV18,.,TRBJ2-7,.,CASSPPIPRNYEQYF,TGTGCCAGCTCACCACCAATCCCCCGCAACTACGAGCAGTACTTC
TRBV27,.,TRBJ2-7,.,CASGDSPYEQYF,TGTGCCAGTGGCGACAGCCCCTACGAGCAGTACTTC
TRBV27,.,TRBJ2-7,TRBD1,CASSDRGDYEQYF,TGTGCCAGCAGTGACAGGGGGGATTACGAGCAGTACTTC
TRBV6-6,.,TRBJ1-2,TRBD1,CASSLTGESHGYTF,TGTGCCAGCAGCTTGACAGGGGAATCCCATGGCTACACCTTC
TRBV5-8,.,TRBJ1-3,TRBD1,CASSLGQGVPGNTIYF,TGTGCCAGCAGCTTGGGTCAGGGGGTGCCTGGAAACACCATATATTTT
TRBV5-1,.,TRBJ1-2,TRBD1,CASSRGTGTGSDGYTF,TGCGCCAGCAGCCGAGGAACGGGGACAGGGAGTGATGGCTACACCTTC
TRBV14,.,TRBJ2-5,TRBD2,CASSLISGMIGETQYF,TGTGCCAGCAGTCTCATTAGCGGGATGATAGGGGAGACCCAGTACTTC
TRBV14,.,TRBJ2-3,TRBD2,CATSGSLVDTQYF,TGTGCCACGAGCGGGAGTTTGGTAGATACGCAGTATTTT
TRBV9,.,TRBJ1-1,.,CASSKTMAGVRNTEAFF,TGTGCCAGCAGCAAGACCATGGCGGGGGTGCGGAACACTGAAGCTTTCTTT
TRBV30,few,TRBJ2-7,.,CAWGTYEQYF,TGTGCCTGGGGAACCTACGAGCAGTACTTC
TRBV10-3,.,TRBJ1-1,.,CAIRGAGTNTEAFF,TGTGCCATCAGAGGAGCAGGGACGAACACTGAAGCTTTCTTT
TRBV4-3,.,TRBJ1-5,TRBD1,CASSQRQGDQPQHF,TGCGCCAGCAGCCAACGACAGGGCGATCAGCCCCAGCATTTT
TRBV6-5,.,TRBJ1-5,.,CASSSRASNQPQHF,TGTGCCAGCAGTTCCAGGGCCTCCAATCAGCCCCAGCATTTT
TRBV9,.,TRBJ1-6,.,CASSEDPPGRYNSPLHF,TGTGCCAGCAGCGAGGACCCCCCGGGACGTTATAATTCACCCCTCCACTTT
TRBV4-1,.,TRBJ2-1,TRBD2,CASSQSGEGHNEQFF,TGCGCCAGCAGCCAATCCGGGGAGGGACACAATGAGCAGTTCTTC
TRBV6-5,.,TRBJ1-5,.,CASSYSDSRNQPQHF,TGTGCCAGCAGTTACTCCGACAGCCGGAATCAGCCCCAGCATTTT
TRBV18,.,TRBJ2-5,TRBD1,CASSHTAGQGSETQYF,TGTGCCAGCTCACACACGGCCGGACAGGGTTCAGAGACCCAGTACTTC
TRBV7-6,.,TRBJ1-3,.,CASSLIPGYSGNTIYF,TGTGCCAGCAGCTTAATTCCAGGGTACTCTGGAAACACCATATATTTT
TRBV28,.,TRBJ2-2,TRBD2,CASSLFRTSGRGGELFF,TGTGCCAGCAGTTTATTTCGGACTAGCGGGAGGGGCGGGGAGCTGTTTTTT
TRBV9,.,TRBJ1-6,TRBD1,CASSVGQGGHNSPLHF,TGTGCCAGCAGCGTAGGCCAGGGGGGGCATAATTCACCCCTCCACTTT
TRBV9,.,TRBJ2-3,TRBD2,CASSALAGGPGDTQYF,TGTGCCAGCAGCGCTCTAGCGGGAGGACCCGGAGATACGCAGTATTTT
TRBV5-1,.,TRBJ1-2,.,CASSALEGDYGYTF,TGCGCCAGCAGCGCTCTGGAGGGTGACTATGGCTACACCTTC
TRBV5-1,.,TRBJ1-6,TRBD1,CASSAGQGMDSPLHF,TGCGCCAGCAGCGCCGGACAGGGCATGGATTCACCCCTCCACTTT
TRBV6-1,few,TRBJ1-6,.,CASSERTETNSPLHF,TGTGCCAGCAGTGAGCGGACAGAGACAAATTCACCCCTCCACTTT
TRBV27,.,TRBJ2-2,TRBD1,CASEGQGGTGELFF,TGTGCCAGCGAGGGACAGGGGGGCACCGGGGAGCTGTTTTTT
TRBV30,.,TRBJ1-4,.,CAWSVVRGARSNEKLFF,TGTGCCTGGAGTGTAGTTCGGGGGGCACGTTCTAATGAAAAACTGTTTTTT
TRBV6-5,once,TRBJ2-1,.,CASKVAAGIEQFF,TGTGCCAGCAAAGTAGCCGCGGGCATTGAGCAGTTCTTC
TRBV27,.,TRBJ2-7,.,CASSFSGVGNEQYF,TGTGCCAGCAGTTTTTCGGGAGTTGGGAACGAGCAGTACTTC
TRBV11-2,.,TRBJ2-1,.,CASSLDWTKGEFF,TGTGCCAGCAGCTTAGATTGGACAAAAGGGGAGTTCTTC
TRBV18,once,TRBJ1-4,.,CASSESRGLSANEKLFF,TGTGCCAGCTCCGAAAGCCGGGGGCTCAGTGCTAATGAAAAACTGTTTTTT
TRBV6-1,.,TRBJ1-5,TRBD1,CASSEGGDSYSNQPQHF,TGTGCCAGCAGTGAAGGTGGGGACAGTTATAGCAATCAGCCCCAGCATTTT
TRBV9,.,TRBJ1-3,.,CASSVAHAGADTIYF,TGTGCCAGCAGCGTAGCTCATGCCGGGGCGGACACCATATATTTT
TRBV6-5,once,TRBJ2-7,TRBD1,CATLFAGGQGEQYF,TGTGCCACCCTGTTTGCAGGGGGCCAAGGAGAGCAGTACTTC
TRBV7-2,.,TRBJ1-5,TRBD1,CASSPTTGGSGQPQHF,TGTGCCAGCAGCCCAACGACAGGGGGAAGTGGTCAGCCCCAGCATTTT
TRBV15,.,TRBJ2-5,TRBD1,CATNSGGETQYF,TGTGCCACCAATTCAGGGGGAGAGACCCAGTACTTC
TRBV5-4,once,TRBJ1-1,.,CASSLAGGGPLGTEAFF,TGTGCCAGCAGCTTGGCAGGAGGAGGTCCCCTGGGCACTGAAGCTTTCTTT
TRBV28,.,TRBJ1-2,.,CASSRTGIKDGYTF,TGTGCCAGCAGTCGCACCGGGATAAAAGATGGCTACACCTTC